The sequence of this T cell receptor beta chain was determined in a study of T cell repertoires in cytomegalovirus infection. Study-level information: Public TCR beta signature analysis indicated the presence of both CMV infection and matching HLA type. Broader study findings: HLA-C-restricted TCR beta clonotypes specific for CMV led the ex vivo response.

This clonotype came up many times. What it binds is not known. TCRdb re-analysed the reads in MiXCR, keeping a single row per CDR3 protein. This sample has about 920,000 distinct CDR3 sequences, with approximately 31% found just once. The sample consisted of cultured CD8+ T cells from PBMCs, taken from culture after CMV antigen stimulation. The sequence derives from a human donor in good health (CMV status not recorded). Some clones in this sample may be carry-over from other donors' samples.

Here the CDR3 reads CASSRGRPDGYNEQFF. CDR3 DNA: TGTGCCAGCAGCCGGGGCAGGCCTGATGGGTACAATGAGCAGTTCTTC. V gene TRBV7-8 combines with J gene TRBJ2-1; D may be TRBD1 or TRBD2 (5 bases each). CDR1 is SGHVS and CDR2 is FQNEAQ in the germline V gene. Trimming removed 5 bases at V and 4 bases at J, with 18 bases between. The CDR3 totals 16 residues.